Described below is a single T cell receptor (beta chain) sequence and its context. Original analysis: Reference gene primer amplification yielded estimated nucleated cell counts. The method was immunoSEQ multiplex PCR; TCRdb's version includes in-frame clones alone and lacks a portion of them. V and J calls and clone size follow that table, whereas D and trimming were derived from the DNA. The profile shows around 99,000 clones, just over 90% of them singletons. The sample comes from a study of blood T cell repertoires in COVID-19. Study-wide context: There were acute and convalescent COVID-19 samples, and they came from the United States, Italy and Spain. Sources were T cells, B-cell-depleted T cells, or PBMCs; the material itself was cDNA or gDNA.

CDR1 is LGHDT, CDR2 YNNKEL, per germline (reference sequence). The CDR3 is 13 residues long. Between the trimmed V and J ends, which lost 10 bases and 5 bases, there was a span of 17 bases. The rearrangement links TRBV3-1 (or the pseudogene TRBV3-2) to TRBJ1-1, with D unclear. The sequence came from a woman in her thirties with acute or convalescent COVID-19. Sequenced sample: peripheral blood. This chain's CDR3 is CATTSSGLTEAFF. In DNA form, the CDR3 reads TGTGCCACCACCTCCTCGGGGTTGACTGAAGCTTTCTTT.